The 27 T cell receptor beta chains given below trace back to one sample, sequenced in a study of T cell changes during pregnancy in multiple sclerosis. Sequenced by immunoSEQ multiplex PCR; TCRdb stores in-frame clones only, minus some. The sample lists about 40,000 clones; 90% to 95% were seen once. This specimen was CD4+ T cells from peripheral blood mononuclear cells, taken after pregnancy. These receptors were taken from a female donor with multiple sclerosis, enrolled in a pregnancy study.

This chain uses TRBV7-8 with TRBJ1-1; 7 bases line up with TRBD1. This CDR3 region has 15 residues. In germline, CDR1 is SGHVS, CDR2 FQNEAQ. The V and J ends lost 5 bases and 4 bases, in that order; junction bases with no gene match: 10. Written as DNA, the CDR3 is TGTGCCAGCAGCCTACAGGGGAGAGGGGGCACTGAAGCTTTCTTT. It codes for CASSLQGRGGTEAFF.

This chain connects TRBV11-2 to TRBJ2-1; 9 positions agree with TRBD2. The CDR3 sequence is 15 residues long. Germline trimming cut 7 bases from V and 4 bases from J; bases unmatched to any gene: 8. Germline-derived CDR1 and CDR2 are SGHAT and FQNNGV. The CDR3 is CASIRGSGGYNEQFF. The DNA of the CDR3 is TGTGCCAGCATCCGTGGAAGCGGGGGGTACAATGAGCAGTTCTTC.

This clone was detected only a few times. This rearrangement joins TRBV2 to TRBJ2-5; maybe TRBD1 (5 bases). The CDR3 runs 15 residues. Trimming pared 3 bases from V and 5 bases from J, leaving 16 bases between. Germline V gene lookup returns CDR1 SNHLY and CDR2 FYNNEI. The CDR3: CASSEQQLPGETQYF. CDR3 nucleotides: TGTGCCAGCAGTGAGCAACAACTGCCAGGGGAGACCCAGTACTTC. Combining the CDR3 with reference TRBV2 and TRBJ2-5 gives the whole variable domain EPEVTQTPSHQVTQMGQEVILRCVPISNHLYFYWYRQILGQKVEFLVSFYNNEISEKSEIFDDQFSVERPDGSNFTLKIRSTKLEDSAMYFCASSEQQLPGETQYFGPGTRLLVL.

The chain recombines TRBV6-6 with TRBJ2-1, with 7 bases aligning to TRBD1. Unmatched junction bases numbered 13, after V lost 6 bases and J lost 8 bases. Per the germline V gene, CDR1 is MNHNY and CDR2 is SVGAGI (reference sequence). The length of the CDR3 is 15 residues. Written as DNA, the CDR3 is TGTGCCAGCAGCCAAGGGGGCAGGGCGTGGGATGAGCAGTTCTTC. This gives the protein CASSQGGRAWDEQFF.

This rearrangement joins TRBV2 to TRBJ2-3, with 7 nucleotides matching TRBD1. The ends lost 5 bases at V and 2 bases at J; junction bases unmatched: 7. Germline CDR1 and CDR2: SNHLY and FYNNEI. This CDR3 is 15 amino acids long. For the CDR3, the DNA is TGTGCCAGCAGTCCCATGGGACAGCCCACAGATACGCAGTATTTT. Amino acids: CASSPMGQPTDTQYF.

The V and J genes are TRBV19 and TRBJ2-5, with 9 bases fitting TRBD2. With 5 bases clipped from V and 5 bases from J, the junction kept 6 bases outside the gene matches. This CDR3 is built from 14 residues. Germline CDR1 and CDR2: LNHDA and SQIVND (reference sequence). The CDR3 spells CASSLGTSPETQYF. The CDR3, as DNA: TGTGCCAGTAGTCTCGGGACTAGCCCCGAGACCCAGTACTTC.

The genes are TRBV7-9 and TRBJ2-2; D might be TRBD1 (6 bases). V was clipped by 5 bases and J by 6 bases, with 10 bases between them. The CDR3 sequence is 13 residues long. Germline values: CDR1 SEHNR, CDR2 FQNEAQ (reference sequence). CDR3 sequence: CASSTQGSGELFF. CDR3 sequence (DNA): TGTGCCAGCAGCACGCAGGGGTCCGGGGAGCTGTTTTTT.

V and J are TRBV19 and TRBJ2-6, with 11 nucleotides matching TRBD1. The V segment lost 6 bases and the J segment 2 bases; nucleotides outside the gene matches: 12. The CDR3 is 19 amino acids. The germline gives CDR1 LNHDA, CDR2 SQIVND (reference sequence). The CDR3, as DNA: TGTGCCAGTAGCAAAAGGCCCTCGGGACAGGGGGCTGGGGCCAACGTCCTGACTTTC. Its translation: CASSKRPSGQGAGANVLTF.

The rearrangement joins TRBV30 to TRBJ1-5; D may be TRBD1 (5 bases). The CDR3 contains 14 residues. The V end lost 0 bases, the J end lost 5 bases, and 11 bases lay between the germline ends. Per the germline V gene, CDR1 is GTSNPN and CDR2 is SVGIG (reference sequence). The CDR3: CAWSVDMVDQPQHF. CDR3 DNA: TGTGCCTGGAGTGTGGACATGGTGGATCAGCCCCAGCATTTT.

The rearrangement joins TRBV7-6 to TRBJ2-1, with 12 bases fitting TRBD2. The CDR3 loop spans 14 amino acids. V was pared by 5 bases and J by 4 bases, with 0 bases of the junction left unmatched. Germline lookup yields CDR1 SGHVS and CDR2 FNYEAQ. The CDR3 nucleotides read TGTGCCAGCAGCGGACTAGCGGGGTACAATGAGCAGTTCTTC. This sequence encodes CASSGLAGYNEQFF.

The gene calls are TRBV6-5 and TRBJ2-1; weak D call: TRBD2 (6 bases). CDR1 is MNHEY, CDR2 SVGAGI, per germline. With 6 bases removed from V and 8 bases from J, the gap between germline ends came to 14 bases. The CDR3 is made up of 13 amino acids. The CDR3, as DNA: TGTGCCAGCAGCACCCCGGGAGCGGATGAGCAGTTCTTC. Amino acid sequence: CASSTPGADEQFF.

CDR3 amino acids: CSGQIARETQYF. The CDR3 DNA is TGCAGCGGCCAAATAGCAAGAGAGACCCAGTACTTC. The V gene is TRBV29-1, the J gene TRBJ2-5; D gene uncertain. Per the germline V gene, CDR1 is SQVTM and CDR2 is ANQGSEA. The CDR3 has 12 amino acids. The V end was cut by 7 bases, the J end by 4 bases, with 13 bases between.

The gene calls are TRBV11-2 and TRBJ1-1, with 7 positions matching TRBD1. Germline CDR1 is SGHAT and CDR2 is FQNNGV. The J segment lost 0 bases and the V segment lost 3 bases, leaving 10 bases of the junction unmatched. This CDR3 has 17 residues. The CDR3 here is CASSLGTVGYMNTEAFF. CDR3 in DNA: TGTGCCAGCAGCTTGGGGACAGTAGGTTACATGAACACTGAAGCTTTCTTT.

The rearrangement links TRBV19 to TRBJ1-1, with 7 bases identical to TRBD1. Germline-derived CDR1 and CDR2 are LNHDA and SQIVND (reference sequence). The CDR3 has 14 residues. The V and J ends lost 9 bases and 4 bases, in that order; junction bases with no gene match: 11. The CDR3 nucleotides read TGTGCCAGCCAACTGGACAGGTGGAGCACTGAAGCTTTCTTT. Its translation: CASQLDRWSTEAFF.

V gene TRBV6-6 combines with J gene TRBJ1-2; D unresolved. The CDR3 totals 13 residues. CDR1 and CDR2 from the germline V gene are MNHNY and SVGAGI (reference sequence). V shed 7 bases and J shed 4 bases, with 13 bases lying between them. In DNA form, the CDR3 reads TGTGCCAGCAAGATAGAGCACGGCTATGGCTACACCTTC. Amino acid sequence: CASKIEHGYGYTF.

The CDR3 DNA sequence: TGCGCCAGCAGCTTGGGACCGGGACAGGGGGATCTAGAGACCCAGTACTTC. Amino acids: CASSLGPGQGDLETQYF. The V call is TRBV5-1, the J call TRBJ2-5, with 11 positions matching TRBD1. Trimming cost V 0 bases and J 4 bases; bases outside gene matches: 8. The CDR3 runs to 17 residues. Germline V gene lookup returns CDR1 SGHRS and CDR2 YFSETQ.

CDR3 sequence (DNA): TGTGCCAGCAGCCCAAGACAGGGGAGCCCGGACGTTTATGGCTACACCTTC. It is translated as CASSPRQGSPDVYGYTF. The gene calls are TRBV9 and TRBJ1-2, with 8 bases matching TRBD1. The length of the CDR3 is 17 residues. Germline V CDR1 and CDR2: SGDLS, YYNGEE. J was trimmed by 5 bases and V by 4 bases; bases with no gene match: 16.

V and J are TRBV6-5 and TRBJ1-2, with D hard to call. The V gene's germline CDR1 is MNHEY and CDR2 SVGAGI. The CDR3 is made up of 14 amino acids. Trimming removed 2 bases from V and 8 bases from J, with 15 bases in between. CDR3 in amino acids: CASSYRGLYGGYTF. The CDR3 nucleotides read TGTGCCAGCAGTTACCGAGGGCTATACGGAGGCTACACCTTC.

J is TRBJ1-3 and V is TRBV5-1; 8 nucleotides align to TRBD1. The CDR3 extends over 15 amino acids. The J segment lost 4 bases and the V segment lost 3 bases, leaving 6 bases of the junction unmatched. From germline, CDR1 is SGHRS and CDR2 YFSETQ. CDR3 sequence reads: CASSSTGVGGNTIYF. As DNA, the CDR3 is TGCGCCAGCAGCTCGACAGGGGTTGGCGGAAACACCATATATTTT.

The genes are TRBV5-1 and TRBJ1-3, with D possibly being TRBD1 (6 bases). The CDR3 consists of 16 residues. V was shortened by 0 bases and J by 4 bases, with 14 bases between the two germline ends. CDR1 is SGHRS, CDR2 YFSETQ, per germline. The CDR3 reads CASSLGTDDLGNTIYF. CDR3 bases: TGCGCCAGCAGCTTGGGGACAGATGATTTAGGAAACACCATATATTTT.

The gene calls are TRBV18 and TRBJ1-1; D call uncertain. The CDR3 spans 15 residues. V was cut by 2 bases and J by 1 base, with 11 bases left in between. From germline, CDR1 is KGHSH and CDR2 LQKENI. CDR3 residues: CASSPSRTENTEAFF. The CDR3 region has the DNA TGTGCCAGCTCACCATCCCGGACTGAGAACACTGAAGCTTTCTTT.

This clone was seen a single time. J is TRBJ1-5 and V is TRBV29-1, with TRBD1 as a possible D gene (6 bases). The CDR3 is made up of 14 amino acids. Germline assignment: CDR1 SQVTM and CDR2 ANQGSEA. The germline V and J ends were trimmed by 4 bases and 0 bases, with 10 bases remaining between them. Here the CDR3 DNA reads TGCAGCGTTGCCACAGGGACTAGCAATCAGCCCCAGCATTTT. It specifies CSVATGTSNQPQHF.

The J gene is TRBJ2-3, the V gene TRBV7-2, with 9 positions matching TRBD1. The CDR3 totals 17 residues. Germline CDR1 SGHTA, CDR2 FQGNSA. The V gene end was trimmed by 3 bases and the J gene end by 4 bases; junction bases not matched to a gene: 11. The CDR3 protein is CASSFGGTGFSADTQYF. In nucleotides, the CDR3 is TGTGCCAGCAGCTTCGGAGGGACAGGGTTTTCGGCAGATACGCAGTATTTT.

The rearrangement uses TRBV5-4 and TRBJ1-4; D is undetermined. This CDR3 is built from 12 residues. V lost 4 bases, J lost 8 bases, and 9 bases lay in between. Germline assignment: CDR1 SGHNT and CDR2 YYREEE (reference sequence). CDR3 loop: CASSRQEEKLFF. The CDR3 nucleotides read TGTGCCAGCAGCCGCCAAGAGGAAAAACTGTTTTTT.

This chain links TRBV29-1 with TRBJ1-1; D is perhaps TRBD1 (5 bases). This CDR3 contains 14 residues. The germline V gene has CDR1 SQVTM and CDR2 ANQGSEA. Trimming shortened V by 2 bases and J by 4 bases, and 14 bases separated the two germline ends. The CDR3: CSVESGLKGTEAFF. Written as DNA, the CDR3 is TGCAGCGTTGAATCAGGGCTTAAAGGCACTGAAGCTTTCTTT.

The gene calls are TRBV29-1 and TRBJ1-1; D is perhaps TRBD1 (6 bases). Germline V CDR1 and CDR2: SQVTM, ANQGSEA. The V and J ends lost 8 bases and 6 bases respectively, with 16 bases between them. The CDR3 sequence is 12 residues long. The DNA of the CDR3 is TGCAGCATATTTTCCAGGGGCCCTGAAGCTTTCTTT. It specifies CSIFSRGPEAFF.

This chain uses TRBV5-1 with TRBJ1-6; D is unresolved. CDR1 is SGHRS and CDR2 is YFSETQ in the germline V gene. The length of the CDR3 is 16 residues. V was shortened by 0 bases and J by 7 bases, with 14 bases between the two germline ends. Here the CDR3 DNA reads TGCGCCAGCAGCTTGGCGGACCCCGGAGGGAATTCACCCCTCCACTTT. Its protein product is CASSLADPGGNSPLHF.